This TCR beta chain came from a study of cytomegalovirus exposure and HLA in healthy donors. Across the whole study: The same platform was used for the 130 or so validation repertoires as for the approximately 670 first-cohort repertoires, as reported in a later analysis.

The study, taken as a whole, reports: A few chains linked to CMV were shown in vitro to be specific for CMV antigens.

Trimming left V 8 bases short and J 0 bases short, with 9 bases between. The CDR3 sequence is 13 residues long. Germline values: CDR1 WNHNN, CDR2 SYGVQD (reference sequence). Of note for this clone: Its antigen is not known.

Here immunoSEQ multiplex PCR was the method, and the copy in TCRdb shows in-frame clones only, minus some. This sample yields roughly 120,000 clones, of which 70% to 90% are seen a single time; about 4% belongs to the top ten. The clonotype was recovered from a man between 18 and 29 years old in good health and CMV-seropositive. V and J are TRBV10-1 and TRBJ2-3; a possible D gene is TRBD2 (7 bases). Sequencing was carried out using PBMCs. DNA for the CDR3: TGCGCCAGCGCGGGGGCGAGCACAGATACGCAGTATTTT. Its translation: CASAGASTDTQYF.